Below are 5 T cell receptor beta chains sequenced from a single sample in a study of blood T cell repertoires in COVID-19. Libraries were prepared by immunoSEQ multiplex PCR; TCRdb keeps only in-frame clonotypes and omits some of them. The table has 200,000 to 300,000 clones, about nine tenths seen once. Specimen: peripheral blood. These TCRs come from a young man with COVID-19, enrolled during active disease.

This clone was seen a few times. The chain joins TRBV9 to TRBJ2-7, with D maybe TRBD1 (5 bases). The CDR3 consists of 13 residues. Per germline, CDR1 SGDLS and CDR2 YYNGEE. V lost 3 bases to trimming and J lost 3 bases, with 10 bases between them. The DNA of the CDR3 is TGTGCCAGCAGCGAACGGCAGGGCTACGAGCAGTACTTC. It encodes CASSERQGYEQYF.

The chain recombines TRBV6-5 with TRBJ2-7, with TRBD2 as a possible D gene (7 bases). CDR1 and CDR2 (germline): MNHEY, SVGAGI. This CDR3 has 12 residues. Trimming shortened V by 4 bases and J by 10 bases, and 14 bases separated the two germline ends. CDR3 region: CASSSQGGSQYF. The CDR3 DNA reads TGTGCCAGCAGTTCACAGGGAGGGAGCCAGTACTTC.

The V gene is TRBV5-6, the J gene TRBJ2-7, with 8 bases that match TRBD1. The germline V gene encodes CDR1 SGHDT and CDR2 YYEEEE. The CDR3 has 16 residues. Trimming took 1 base from V and 2 from J; bases not matched to a gene: 8. In DNA form, the CDR3 reads TGTGCCAGCAGCTTGTTGCAGGGGGCGAGGGCCTACGAGCAGTACTTC. Encoded protein: CASSLLQGARAYEQYF. Full variable domain (missing parts from reference TRBV5-6 and TRBJ2-7): DAGVTQSPTHLIKTRGQQVTLRCSPKSGHDTVSWYQQALGQGPQFIFQYYEEEERQRGNFPDRFSGHQFPNYSSELNVNALLLGDSALYLCASSLLQGARAYEQYFGPGTRLTVT.

The chain combines TRBV7-9 with TRBJ2-5; D gene uncertain. Germline V gene sequence: CDR1 SEHNR, CDR2 FQNEAQ (reference sequence). The CDR3 length is 14 residues. V was clipped by 3 bases and J by 0 bases, with 8 bases between them. CDR3 in DNA: TGTGCCAGCAGCTTCCCTCTGTACCAAGAGACCCAGTACTTC. Translating it yields CASSFPLYQETQYF.

The chain couples TRBV4-1 to TRBJ1-3; 7 nucleotides line up with TRBD1. CDR1 is MGHRA, CDR2 YSYEKL, per germline. The V and J ends lost 3 bases and 1 base, in that order; junction bases with no gene match: 3. The CDR3 is made up of 15 amino acids. For the CDR3, the DNA is TGCGCCAGCAGCCAGGGACAGAGATCTGGAAACACCATATATTTT. Residues: CASSQGQRSGNTIYF.